These 23 T cell receptor beta chains were all obtained from the same sample, sequenced in a study of blood T cell repertoires in COVID-19 (dated by TCRdb to the early 2020s). The library was made by the immunoSEQ multiplex PCR assay. What TCRdb holds here is the immuneACCESS table cut down to in-frame rearrangements. Part of the clones is not present; checked against another copy, under half of the missing clones reflect an unresolved V gene, and the others are unexplained. Within this sample are 210,000 or so clones, with around 80% of them counted one time only. Clones ranked in the top ten supply more than 10% of the sample. The sample consisted of peripheral blood. The receptors shown here come from a woman in her thirties or forties with acute or convalescent COVID-19.

This chain joins TRBV5-5 and TRBJ2-1, with 15 bases matching TRBD2. CDR1 and CDR2 from the germline V gene are SGHKS and YYEKEE (reference sequence). The V gene end was trimmed by 4 bases and the J gene end by 5 bases; junction bases not matched to a gene: 4. This CDR3 has 16 amino acids. Written as DNA, the CDR3 is TGTGCCAGCAGCCCGGGACTAGCGGGGGGAAACAATGAGCAGTTCTTC. It encodes CASSPGLAGGNNEQFF.

V usage is TRBV12-5 and J usage is TRBJ2-5; 10 positions agree with TRBD2. CDR1 and CDR2 from the germline V gene are LGHNT and FRNRAP. V lost 6 bases to trimming and J lost 4 bases; unmatched junction nucleotides: 8. The CDR3 is made up of 15 amino acids. DNA of the CDR3: TGTGCTAGTGGCCCACCTTCTAGCGGGGGAGAGACCCAGTACTTC. This encodes CASGPPSSGGETQYF.

The V and J genes are TRBV6-4 and TRBJ1-2, with 7 bases aligning to TRBD1. The V gene end was trimmed by 4 bases and the J gene end by 4 bases; junction bases not matched to a gene: 3. Germline V gene data show CDR1 as MRHNA and CDR2 as SNTAGT. CDR3 length: 13 amino acids. The DNA of the CDR3 is TGTGCCAGCAGTGGACAGGGTGGCTATGGCTACACCTTC. Translation gives CASSGQGGYGYTF.

CDR3 sequence reads: CASSLNIPKTSSGANVLTF. The CDR3 DNA reads as TGTGCCAGCAGCTTAAATATACCCAAAACTTCATCTGGGGCCAACGTCCTGACTTTC. V gene TRBV7-3 combines with J gene TRBJ2-6; no clear D. This CDR3 is 19 amino acids long. The V end lost 1 base, the J end lost 1 base, and 17 bases lay between the germline ends. Germline V gene sequence: CDR1 SGHTA, CDR2 FQGTGA.

This sequence joins TRBV5-6 and TRBJ2-7; 9 bases match TRBD1. The ends lost 0 bases at V and 0 bases at J; junction bases unmatched: 4. CDR3 length: 16 residues. Germline CDR1 reads SGHDT; CDR2 reads YYEEEE. The CDR3 DNA is TGTGCCAGCAGCTTGGCCGGACAGGGGAGCTCCTACGAGCAGTACTTC. Its translation is CASSLAGQGSSYEQYF. The entire variable domain, with the rest obtained from reference TRBV5-6 and TRBJ2-7, is as follows: DAGVTQSPTHLIKTRGQQVTLRCSPKSGHDTVSWYQQALGQGPQFIFQYYEEEERQRGNFPDRFSGHQFPNYSSELNVNALLLGDSALYLCASSLAGQGSSYEQYFGPGTRLTVT.

The J gene is TRBJ2-7, the V gene TRBV7-2, with D possibly being TRBD2 (6 bases). With 4 bases removed from V and 5 bases from J, the gap between germline ends came to 9 bases. CDR1 is SGHTA and CDR2 is FQGNSA in the germline V gene. The CDR3 contains 12 residues. CDR3 sequence reads: CASSSRGHEQYF. CDR3 sequence (DNA): TGTGCCAGCAGCTCGCGGGGCCACGAGCAGTACTTC.

The V and J genes are TRBV7-2 and TRBJ2-7; 9 positions match TRBD2. After removal of 1 base from V and 3 bases from J, the junction contained 4 bases not matched to a gene. This CDR3 contains 15 residues. CDR1 and CDR2 from the germline V gene are SGHTA and FQGNSA. CDR3 in DNA: TGTGCCAGCAGCTTAGTTGGACTAGCGTACTACGAGCAGTACTTC. It encodes CASSLVGLAYYEQYF.

This clone came up a few times. The chain couples TRBV11-2 to TRBJ2-2; 11 nucleotides align to TRBD2. The CDR3 spans 13 residues. V lost 4 bases to trimming and J lost 13 bases; unmatched junction nucleotides: 5. Per the germline V gene, CDR1 is SGHAT and CDR2 is FQNNGV. The chain's CDR3 is CASSYSGGAVLFF. The CDR3 DNA reads TGTGCCAGCAGCTATAGCGGGGGGGCCGTGCTGTTTTTT. Together with reference TRBV11-2 and TRBJ2-2, the CDR3 gives the full variable domain: EAGVAQSPRYKIIEKRQSVAFWCNPISGHATLYWYQQILGQGPKLLIQFQNNGVVDDSQLPKDRFSAERLKGVDSTLKIQPAKLEDSAVYLCASSYSGGAVLFFGEGSRLTVL.

The chain uses TRBV6-1 and TRBJ1-2; 9 bases are shared with TRBD1. Germline V gene lookup returns CDR1 MNHNS and CDR2 SASEGT. V lost 0 bases, J lost 3 bases, and 5 bases stayed unmatched. This CDR3 has 16 residues. CDR3 bases: TGTGCCAGCAGTGAAGCCCTCGACAGGGGGGACTATGGCTACACCTTC. Encoded protein: CASSEALDRGDYGYTF.

The chain combines TRBV13 with TRBJ2-3; 15 nucleotides agree with TRBD2. There are 16 residues in the CDR3. Germline trimming cut 3 bases from V and 7 bases from J; bases unmatched to any gene: 5. Germline V lookup: CDR1 PRHDT, CDR2 FYEKMQ (reference sequence). As DNA, the CDR3 is TGTGCCAGCAGCTTTCGGACTAGCGGGGGGGCAAATACGCAGTATTTT. Encoded protein: CASSFRTSGGANTQYF.

This chain uses TRBV5-4 with TRBJ2-4, with unresolved D. The CDR3 runs to 13 residues. Between the trimmed V and J ends, which lost 0 bases and 9 bases, there was a span of 10 bases. The germline gives CDR1 SGHNT, CDR2 YYREEE (reference sequence). The CDR3 DNA sequence: TGTGCCAGCAGCTTGGGGCAGGATGGCATTCAGTACTTC. Protein sequence: CASSLGQDGIQYF.

This clone was detected once. The chain couples TRBV19 to TRBJ1-1; D gene uncertain. Germline V gives CDR1 LNHDA, CDR2 SQIVND (reference sequence). CDR3 length: 13 amino acids. Trimming pared 8 bases from V and 2 bases from J, leaving 12 bases between. The CDR3 here is CASATAINTEAFF. In nucleotides, the CDR3 is TGTGCCAGTGCCACAGCAATCAACACTGAAGCTTTCTTT.

The CDR3 protein is CASSEGLNYEQYF. CDR3 coding DNA: TGTGCCAGCAGCGAGGGACTTAACTACGAGCAGTACTTC. V gene TRBV11-2 combines with J gene TRBJ2-7, with a weak D call TRBD2 (6 bases). This CDR3 has 13 residues. Trimming left V 5 bases short and J 3 bases short, with 11 bases between. Germline V gene data show CDR1 as SGHAT and CDR2 as FQNNGV.

This chain uses TRBV19 with TRBJ1-5; D might be TRBD1 (6 bases). The CDR3 spans 14 residues. V was shortened by 7 bases and J by 4 bases, with 14 bases between the two germline ends. CDR1 and CDR2 from the germline V gene are LNHDA and SQIVND (reference sequence). CDR3 sequence reads: CASTGGTPNQPQHF. The DNA for the CDR3 is TGTGCCAGTACCGGTGGGACACCAAATCAGCCCCAGCATTTT.

This sequence joins TRBV14 and TRBJ1-2; 7 bases match TRBD1. V shed 0 bases and J 2 bases; nucleotides not matched to a gene: 6. The CDR3 extends over 16 amino acids. The germline CDR1 and CDR2 sequences are SGHDN and FVKESK. In DNA, the CDR3 is TGTGCCAGCAGCCAAGACAGACAGGGTCGCAACTATGGCTACACCTTC. Encoded protein: CASSQDRQGRNYGYTF. The entire variable domain, with the rest obtained from reference TRBV14 and TRBJ1-2, is as follows: EAGVTQFPSHSVIEKGQTVTLRCDPISGHDNLYWYRRVMGKEIKFLLHFVKESKQDESGMPNNRFLAERTGGTYSTLKVQPAELEDSGVYFCASSQDRQGRNYGYTFGSGTRLTVV.

V gene TRBV2 combines with J gene TRBJ1-1; 7 bases agree with TRBD1. V lost 7 bases, J lost 5 bases, and 7 bases stayed unmatched. The CDR3 length is 13 residues. CDR1 and CDR2 (germline): SNHLY, FYNNEI. CDR3 DNA sequence: TGTGCCAGCATCCAGGGGGGTAATACTGAAGCTTTCTTT. Protein product: CASIQGGNTEAFF.

This chain joins TRBV30 and TRBJ1-2; TRBD1 matches at 9 bases. After removal of 0 bases from V and 7 bases from J, the junction contained 9 bases not matched to a gene. The germline V gene encodes CDR1 GTSNPN and CDR2 SVGIG (reference sequence). This CDR3 comprises 15 residues. The CDR3 DNA follows: TGTGCCTGGAGTGTACGAAGAACAGGGGGCGTTGGCTACACCTTC. Translated: CAWSVRRTGGVGYTF.

The V call is TRBV3-1 (or the pseudogene TRBV3-2), the J call TRBJ2-7; 7 bases match TRBD2. V trimming: 6 bases; J trimming: 6 bases; junction bases outside the gene matches: 11. Looked up from germline, CDR1 is LGHDT and CDR2 is YNNKEL (reference sequence). This CDR3 spans 14 amino acids. CDR3 region: CASSPSGGPGEQYF. The CDR3 nucleotides read TGTGCCAGCAGTCCGTCGGGGGGTCCGGGCGAGCAGTACTTC.

The rearrangement links TRBV7-2 to TRBJ1-1; 8 nucleotides line up with TRBD1. Germline CDR1 and CDR2: SGHTA and FQGNSA. This CDR3 contains 15 residues. Trimming cost V 0 bases and J 1 base; bases outside gene matches: 1. The CDR3: CASSLAGTGNTEAFF. The CDR3 DNA follows: TGTGCCAGCAGCTTAGCCGGGACAGGGAACACTGAAGCTTTCTTT. Complete variable domain (other parts from reference TRBV7-2 and TRBJ1-1): GAGVSQSPSNKVTEKGKDVELRCDPISGHTALYWYRQSLGQGLEFLIYFQGNSAPDKSGLPSDRFSAERTGGSVSTLTIQRTQQEDSAVYLCASSLAGTGNTEAFFGQGTRLTVV.

J is TRBJ1-3 and V is TRBV12-3 or TRBV12-4; D ambiguous. The CDR3 spans 12 residues. The V and J ends lost 2 bases and 4 bases respectively, with 3 bases between them. The CDR3 coding sequence is TGTGCCAGCAGTTTAATAGGAAACACCATATATTTT. Protein: CASSLIGNTIYF.

V is TRBV5-4 and J is TRBJ2-3; the match to TRBD2 covers 12 bases. The germline gives CDR1 SGHNT, CDR2 YYREEE (reference sequence). The CDR3 spans 16 residues. V was clipped by 0 bases and J by 4 bases; unmatched bases: 3. The CDR3 spells CASSLGLAGVSDTQYF. Here the CDR3 DNA reads TGTGCCAGCAGCTTGGGACTAGCGGGAGTTTCAGATACGCAGTATTTT. Looking up the rest from reference TRBV5-4 and TRBJ2-3 gives the full variable domain: ETGVTQSPTHLIKTRGQQVTLRCSSQSGHNTVSWYQQALGQGPQFIFQYYREEENGRGNFPPRFSGLQFPNYSSELNVNALELDDSALYLCASSLGLAGVSDTQYFGPGTRLTVL.

CDR3 sequence reads: CAISEDRTNYGYTF. CDR3 nucleotides: TGTGCCATCAGTGAGGACAGGACTAACTATGGCTACACCTTC. The chain joins TRBV10-3 to TRBJ1-2; D might be TRBD1 (6 bases). V was shortened by 2 bases and J by 0 bases, with 7 bases between the two germline ends. Germline values: CDR1 ENHRY, CDR2 SYGVKD. There are 14 residues in the CDR3.

The chain uses TRBV7-9 and TRBJ1-6; D perhaps matches TRBD1 (6 bases). The CDR3 is made up of 15 amino acids. Trimming cost V 5 bases and J 8 bases, with 16 bases left between them. The germline CDR1 and CDR2 sequences are SEHNR and FQNEAQ (reference sequence). CDR3 sequence: CASSTQRQEDSPLHF. In nucleotides, the CDR3 is TGTGCCAGCAGCACCCAACGACAGGAAGATTCACCCCTCCACTTT.